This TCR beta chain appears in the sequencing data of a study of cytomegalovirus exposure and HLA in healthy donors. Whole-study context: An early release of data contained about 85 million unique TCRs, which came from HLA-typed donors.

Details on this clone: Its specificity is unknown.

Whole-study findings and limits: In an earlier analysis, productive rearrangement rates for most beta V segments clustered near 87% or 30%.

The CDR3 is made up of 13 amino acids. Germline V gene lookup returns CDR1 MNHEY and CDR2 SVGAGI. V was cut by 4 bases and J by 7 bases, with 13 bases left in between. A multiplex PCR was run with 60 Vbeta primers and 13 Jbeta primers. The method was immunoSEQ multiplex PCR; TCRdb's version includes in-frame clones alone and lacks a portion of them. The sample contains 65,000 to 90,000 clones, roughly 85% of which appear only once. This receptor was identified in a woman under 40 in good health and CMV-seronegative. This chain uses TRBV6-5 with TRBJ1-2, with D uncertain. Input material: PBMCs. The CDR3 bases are TGTGCCAGCAGTTTCAGAGGGCTCTTTGGCTACACCTTC. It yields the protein CASSFRGLFGYTF.